This T cell receptor (beta chain) is from a study of response to subunit inactivated influenza vaccine. Regarding the study as a whole: The authors put forward the suggestion that each seasonal influenza vaccination may bring in only a limited number of new T cells.

The CDR3 length is 14 residues. V was pared by 2 bases and J by 4 bases, with 9 bases between. Germline V gene lookup returns CDR1 MNHEY and CDR2 SVGEGT. On this clonotype: Its antigen is unknown.

MiXCR, run by TCRdb on the RT-PCR reads, gives a single entry per CDR3 protein. The sample lists roughly 700,000 distinct CDR3 sequences; around a sixth were seen once. The origin of this receptor is a man in his fifties who received an inactivated influenza vaccine. This rearrangement joins TRBV6-2 or TRBV6-3 to TRBJ2-1, with D perhaps matching TRBD2 (7 bases). Source: PBMCs from blood, taken 11 to 12 days after vaccination. The CDR3 coding sequence is TGTGCCAGCAGTTACGGGGGGGCTTACAATGAGCAGTTCTTC. Its protein product is CASSYGGAYNEQFF.